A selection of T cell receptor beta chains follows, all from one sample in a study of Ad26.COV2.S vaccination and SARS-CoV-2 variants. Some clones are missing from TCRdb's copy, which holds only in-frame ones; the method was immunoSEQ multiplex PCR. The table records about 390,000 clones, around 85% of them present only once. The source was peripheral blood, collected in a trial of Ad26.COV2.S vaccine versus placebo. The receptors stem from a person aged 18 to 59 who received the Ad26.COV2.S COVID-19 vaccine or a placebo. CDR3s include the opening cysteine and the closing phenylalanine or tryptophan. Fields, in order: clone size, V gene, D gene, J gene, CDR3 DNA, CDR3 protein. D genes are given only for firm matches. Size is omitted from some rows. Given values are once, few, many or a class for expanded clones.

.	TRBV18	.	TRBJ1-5	TGTGCCAGCTCACCACCTCCAGGGTCCAATCAGCCCCAGCATTTT	CASSPPPGSNQPQHF
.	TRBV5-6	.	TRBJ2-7	TGTGCCAGCAGCTTGGTAGGCAGGGGGGCCTACGAGCAGTACTTC	CASSLVGRGAYEQYF
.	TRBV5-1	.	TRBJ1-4	TGCGCCAGCAGCTCCGAACAGGGTTCTGAAAAACTGTTTTTT	CASSSEQGSEKLFF
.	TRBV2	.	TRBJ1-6	TGTGCCAGCATCCGGGGCAGAGAGACTAATTCACCCCTCCACTTT	CASIRGRETNSPLHF
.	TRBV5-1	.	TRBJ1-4	TGCGCCAGCAGCTTGGGGGCGGGGGACCGCGAAAAACTGTTTTTT	CASSLGAGDREKLFF
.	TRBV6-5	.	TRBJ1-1	TGTGCCAGCAGTATCCGACTGAACACTGAAGCTTTCTTT	CASSIRLNTEAFF
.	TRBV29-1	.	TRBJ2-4	TGCAGCGTTGAACCCACAGGGGCCAAAAACATTCAGTACTTC	CSVEPTGAKNIQYF
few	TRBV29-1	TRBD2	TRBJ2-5	TGCAGCGTTGAAAGACTAGCGGGAAAAGAGACCCAGTACTTC	CSVERLAGKETQYF
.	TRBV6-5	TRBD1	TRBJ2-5	TGTGCCAGCAGTCACCGGGACAGCAAAGAGACCCAGTACTTC	CASSHRDSKETQYF
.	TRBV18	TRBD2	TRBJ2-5	TGTGCCAGCTCACCAGGGACCGGGAGGCAAGAGACCCAGTACTTC	CASSPGTGRQETQYF
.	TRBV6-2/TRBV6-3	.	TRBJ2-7	TGTGCCAGCAGCCAAGGTGGAGACTCCTACGAGCAGTACTTC	CASSQGGDSYEQYF
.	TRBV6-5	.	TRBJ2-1	TGTGCCAGCAGTTACTCCGAACTGACCATAAGGAATGAGCAGTTCTTC	CASSYSELTIRNEQFF
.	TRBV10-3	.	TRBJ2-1	TGTGCCATCAGTGAGGGAGACTACAATGAGCAGTTCTTC	CAISEGDYNEQFF
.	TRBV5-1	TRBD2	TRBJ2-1	TGCGCCAGCAGCACTGGACTAGTGTTCAATGAGCAGTTCTTC	CASSTGLVFNEQFF
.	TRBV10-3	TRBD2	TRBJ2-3	TGTGCCATCAGTGAGTCGAGTGGGGACTACACAGATACGCAGTATTTT	CAISESSGDYTDTQYF
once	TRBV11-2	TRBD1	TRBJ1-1	TGTGCCAGCAGCCCCGATAATGGGGACAGGGGCCGTGGGAACACTGAAGCTTTCTTT	CASSPDNGDRGRGNTEAFF
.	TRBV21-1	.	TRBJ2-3	TGTGCCAGCAGCAAACCCAGGACAATCCTGGGGGATACGCAGTATTTT	CASSKPRTILGDTQYF
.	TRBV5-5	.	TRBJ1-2	TGTGCCAGCAGCTTGGGGGTGGGTGGTGGCTACACCTTC	CASSLGVGGGYTF
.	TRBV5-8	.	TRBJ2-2	TGTGCCAGCAGCTTCCCGCGGGTCAGTTCGTCAGCCGGGGAGCTGTTTTTT	CASSFPRVSSSAGELFF
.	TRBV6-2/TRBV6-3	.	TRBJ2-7	TGTGCCAGCAGTCAATCTTCAGGGTCCTACGAGCAGTACTTC	CASSQSSGSYEQYF
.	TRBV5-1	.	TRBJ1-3	TGCGCCAGCAGCTTGGGCAGCTCTGGAAACACCATATATTTT	CASSLGSSGNTIYF
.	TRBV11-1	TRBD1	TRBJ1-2	TGTGCCAGCAGCTTCGAGGGACAGCACACCTTC	CASSFEGQHTF
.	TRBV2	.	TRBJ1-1	TGTGCCAGCAGGACTGGGCAGGGCATAGCTTTCTTT	CASRTGQGIAFF
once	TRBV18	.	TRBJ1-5	TGTGCCAGCTCACCAGGGTGGGGGGCGGAAGCTGGCAATCAGCCCCAGCATTTT	CASSPGWGAEAGNQPQHF
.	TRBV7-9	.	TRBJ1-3	TGTGCCAGCAGCTCGGACAGCTCTGGAAACACCATATATTTT	CASSSDSSGNTIYF
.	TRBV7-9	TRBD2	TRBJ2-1	TGTGCCAGCAGCCGCGGCGGGGGGTCAGATGAGCAGTTCTTC	CASSRGGGSDEQFF
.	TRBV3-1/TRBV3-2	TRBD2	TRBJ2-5	TGTGCCAGCAGCCAAGATCCCGGGGGGGCCGGGGAGACCCAGTACTTC	CASSQDPGGAGETQYF
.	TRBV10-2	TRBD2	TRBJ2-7	TGCGCCAGCATGGGTGGGGGGGACGAGCAGTACTTC	CASMGGGDEQYF
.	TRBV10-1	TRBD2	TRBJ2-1	TGCGCCAGCAGTGCCCTAGCGGGGGCCGCGGGTGAGCAGTTCTTC	CASSALAGAAGEQFF
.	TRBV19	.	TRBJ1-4	TGTGCCAGTAGTATGGGGAATGAAAAACTGTTTTTT	CASSMGNEKLFF
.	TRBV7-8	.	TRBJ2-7	TGTGCCAGCAGCTTACAGGGTGGCTCCTACGAGCAGTACTTC	CASSLQGGSYEQYF
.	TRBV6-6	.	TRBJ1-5	TGTGCCAGCAGGACAAAAGGCAGGGAGGGCCAGCCCCAGCATTTT	CASRTKGREGQPQHF
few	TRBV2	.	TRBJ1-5	TGTGCCAGCAGTGAAGTGGGAGGCAATCAGCCCCAGCATTTT	CASSEVGGNQPQHF
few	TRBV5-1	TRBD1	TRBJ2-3	TGCGCCAGCAGCTTAGGACAGGGGGATACGCAGTATTTT	CASSLGQGDTQYF
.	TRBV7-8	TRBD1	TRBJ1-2	TGTGCCAGCAGTCCGACAGGGGCCGGGGGGGAGGACTACACCTTC	CASSPTGAGGEDYTF
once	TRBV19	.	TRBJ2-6	TGTGCCACCAAGAGTTCTGGGGCCAACGTCCTGACTTTC	CATKSSGANVLTF
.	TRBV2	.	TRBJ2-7	TGTGCCAGCAGTGATGGCAGGGTCGGCGAGCAGTACTTC	CASSDGRVGEQYF
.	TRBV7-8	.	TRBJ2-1	TGTGCCAGCAGCCCAAGCTCCTACAATGAGCAGTTCTTC	CASSPSSYNEQFF
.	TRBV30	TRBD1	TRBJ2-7	TGTGCCTGGAGTCGGGACAGGGCAGACGAGCAGTACTTC	CAWSRDRADEQYF
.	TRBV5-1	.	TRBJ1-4	TGCGCCAGCAGCTTGGTGGACATGTTTGAAAAACTGTTTTTT	CASSLVDMFEKLFF
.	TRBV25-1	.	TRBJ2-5	TGTGCCAGCAGTACCCAAGTAAGGAACCAAGAGACCCAGTACTTC	CASSTQVRNQETQYF
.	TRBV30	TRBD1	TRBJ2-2	TGTGCCTCAGACAGGGGGTCGAACACCGGGGAGCTGTTTTTT	CASDRGSNTGELFF
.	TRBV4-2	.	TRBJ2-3	TGTGCCAGCAGCCAAGACGATAAACCTGATACGCAGTATTTT	CASSQDDKPDTQYF
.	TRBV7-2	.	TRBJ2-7	TGTGCCAGCAGCGGCCGGGACCGCTCCTACGAGCAGTACTTC	CASSGRDRSYEQYF
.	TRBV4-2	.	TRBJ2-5	TGTGCCAGCAGCCAAGGCGGAGTTGCCTTGGGGTACCAAGAGACCCAGTACTTC	CASSQGGVALGYQETQYF
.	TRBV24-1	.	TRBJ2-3	TGTGCCACCAGTGACCCCAGGGGGGACTTCACAGATACGCAGTATTTT	CATSDPRGDFTDTQYF
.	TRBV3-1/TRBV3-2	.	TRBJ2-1	TGTGCCAGCAGCCAAGAGCGAGGGTACAATGAGCAGTTCTTC	CASSQERGYNEQFF
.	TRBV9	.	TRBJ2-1	TGTGCCAGCACCCTGACTAACTCCTACAATGAGCAGTTCTTC	CASTLTNSYNEQFF
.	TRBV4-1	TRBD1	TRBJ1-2	TGCGCCAGCAGCCTAGGGACAGCTAACTATGGCTACACCTTC	CASSLGTANYGYTF
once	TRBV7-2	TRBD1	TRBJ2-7	TGTGCCAGCAGCGTAGGGACAGGGTTGTACGAGCAGTACTTC	CASSVGTGLYEQYF
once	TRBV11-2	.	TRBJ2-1	TGTGCCAGCAGCTTAGTCGGCACACACAATGAGCAGTTCTTC	CASSLVGTHNEQFF
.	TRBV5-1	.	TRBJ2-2	TGCGCCAGCCGAGGAGGGCAATGGGAGCTGTTTTTT	CASRGGQWELFF
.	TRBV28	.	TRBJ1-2	TGTGCCAGCAGTCCGATCCCCCCGGATGTAGGTGGCTACACCTTC	CASSPIPPDVGGYTF
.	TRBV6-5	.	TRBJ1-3	TGTGCCAGCACCTCTCCTGGGGACATTGGAAACACCATATATTTT	CASTSPGDIGNTIYF
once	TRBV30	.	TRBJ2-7	TGTGCCTGGAGTGTATCCGGGGTCGGCGAGCAGTACTTC	CAWSVSGVGEQYF
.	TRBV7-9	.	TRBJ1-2	TGTGCCAGCAGCTTAGCGCCCTTCCCCTATGGCTACACCTTC	CASSLAPFPYGYTF
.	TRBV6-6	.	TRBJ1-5	TGTGCCAGCAGTTACAGGGATCAGCCCCAGCATTTT	CASSYRDQPQHF
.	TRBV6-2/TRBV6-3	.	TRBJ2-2	TGTGCCAGCAGCCTGCTACCGAACACCGGGGAGCTGTTTTTT	CASSLLPNTGELFF
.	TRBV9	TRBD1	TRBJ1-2	TGTGCCAGCAGCTTACATGTTGGACAGGGAGGCGGCTACACCTTC	CASSLHVGQGGGYTF
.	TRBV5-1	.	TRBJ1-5	TGCGCCAGCAGCCCCGGGGTAGATCAGCCCCAGCATTTT	CASSPGVDQPQHF